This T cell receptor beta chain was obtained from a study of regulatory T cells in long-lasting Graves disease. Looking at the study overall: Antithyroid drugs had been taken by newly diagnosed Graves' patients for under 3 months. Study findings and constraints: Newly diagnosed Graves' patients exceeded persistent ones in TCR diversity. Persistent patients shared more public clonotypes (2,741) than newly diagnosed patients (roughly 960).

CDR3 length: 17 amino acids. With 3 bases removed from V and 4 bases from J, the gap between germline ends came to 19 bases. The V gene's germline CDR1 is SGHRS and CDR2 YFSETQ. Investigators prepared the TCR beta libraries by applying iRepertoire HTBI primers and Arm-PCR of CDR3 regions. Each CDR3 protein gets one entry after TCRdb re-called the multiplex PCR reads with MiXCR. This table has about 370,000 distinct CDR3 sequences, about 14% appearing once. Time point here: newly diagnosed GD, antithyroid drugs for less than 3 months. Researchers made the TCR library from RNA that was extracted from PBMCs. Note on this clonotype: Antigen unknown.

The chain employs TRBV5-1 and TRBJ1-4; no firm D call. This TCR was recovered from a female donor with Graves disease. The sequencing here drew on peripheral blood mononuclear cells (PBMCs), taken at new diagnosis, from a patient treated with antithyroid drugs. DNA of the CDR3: TGCGCCAGCAGCTCCACAAACCGAGCGGCTCATAATGAAAAACTGTTTTTT. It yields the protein CASSSTNRAAHNEKLFF.